These 17 T cell receptor beta chains originate from one sample sequenced in a study of cytomegalovirus exposure and HLA in healthy donors. In the PCR, 60 Vbeta and 13 Jbeta primers were used. Generated by immunoSEQ multiplex PCR, the TCRdb table keeps only in-frame clones and is missing some. The repertoire has 200,000 to 250,000 clones, under 70% of them found once; the top ten carry approximately 2.5%. Sequencing was performed on PBMCs. All receptors come from a man in his forties in good health and CMV-seropositive.

CDR3 protein: CASSPQEGQPQHF. Written as DNA, the CDR3 is TGTGCCAGCAGCCCTCAGGAAGGCCAGCCCCAGCATTTT. This rearrangement joins TRBV7-2 to TRBJ1-5, with D unclear. In germline, CDR1 is SGHTA, CDR2 FQGNSA. V lost 5 bases and J 7 bases, leaving 12 bases between the germline ends. The CDR3 covers 13 residues.

The J gene is TRBJ2-3, the V gene TRBV19; D remains ambiguous. CDR3 size: 14 residues. CDR1 is LNHDA and CDR2 is SQIVND in the germline V gene (reference sequence). V gave up 4 bases and J gave up 6 bases, with 14 bases separating them. This CDR3 reads CASSSERPQDTQYF. Written as DNA, the CDR3 is TGTGCCAGTAGTAGTGAGAGGCCGCAGGATACGCAGTATTTT.

The chain joins TRBV7-2 to TRBJ2-7; 8 bases fit TRBD1. The junction had 14 bases not matched to a gene; V was cut back by 4 bases and J by 0 bases. Germline V gives CDR1 SGHTA, CDR2 FQGNSA. This CDR3 spans 18 amino acids. The CDR3 is CASSSPTTRDRSSYEQYF. The CDR3 region has the DNA TGTGCCAGCAGCTCCCCAACGACCCGGGACAGGAGCTCCTACGAGCAGTACTTC. Filled out from reference TRBV7-2 and TRBJ2-7, the complete variable domain reads GAGVSQSPSNKVTEKGKDVELRCDPISGHTALYWYRQSLGQGLEFLIYFQGNSAPDKSGLPSDRFSAERTGGSVSTLTIQRTQQEDSAVYLCASSSPTTRDRSSYEQYFGPGTRLTVT.

The chain combines TRBV6-1 with TRBJ2-7; a weak D match, TRBD2 (7 bases). The germline V and J ends were trimmed by 2 bases and 5 bases, with 16 bases remaining between them. This CDR3 is built from 15 residues. The V gene's germline CDR1 is MNHNS and CDR2 SASEGT. CDR3 protein: CASSELGGGADEQYF. The CDR3 coding sequence is TGTGCCAGCAGTGAATTGGGTGGGGGGGCCGACGAGCAGTACTTC.

This clone was seen only once. V gene TRBV6-1 combines with J gene TRBJ1-1, with TRBD1 matching 10 bases. The CDR3 spans 13 residues. The ends lost 8 bases at V and 10 bases at J; junction bases unmatched: 10. CDR1 is MNHNS and CDR2 is SASEGT in the germline V gene. CDR3 amino acids: CASFGTGAKGAFF. For the CDR3, the DNA is TGTGCCAGCTTTGGGACAGGGGCTAAGGGAGCTTTCTTT.

The chain couples TRBV27 to TRBJ1-1; tentative D call: TRBD1 (5 bases). Germline V gene lookup returns CDR1 MNHEY and CDR2 SMNVEV (reference sequence). The length of the CDR3 is 14 residues. V gave up 5 bases and J gave up 4 bases, with 14 bases separating them. The CDR3 spells CASSLRDGGTEAFF. The CDR3 nucleotides are TGTGCCAGCAGTCTCCGGGACGGGGGCACTGAAGCTTTCTTT.

This chain links TRBV11-3 with TRBJ1-1; possibly TRBD1 for D (6 bases). The V end lost 2 bases, the J end lost 7 bases, and 11 bases lay between the germline ends. Germline V gene data show CDR1 as SGHNT and CDR2 as YENEEA. The CDR3 covers 13 residues. CDR3 residues: CASSLRGGHEAFF. The CDR3 DNA sequence: TGTGCCAGCAGCTTACGGGGGGGCCATGAAGCTTTCTTT.

The J gene is TRBJ2-6, the V gene TRBV5-4, with D hard to call. Germline CDR1 SGHNT, CDR2 YYREEE (reference sequence). The CDR3 contains 17 residues. The V end was cut by 0 bases, the J end by 0 bases, with 10 bases between. Here the CDR3 reads CASSLGLLNSGANVLTF. DNA for the CDR3: TGTGCCAGCAGCTTGGGTTTACTAAACTCTGGGGCCAACGTCCTGACTTTC.

The chain is built from TRBV7-8 and TRBJ1-5; D gene uncertain. Germline V lookup: CDR1 SGHVS, CDR2 FQNEAQ. Trimming removed 1 base at V and 4 bases at J, with 5 bases between. The CDR3 consists of 13 residues. The CDR3 DNA reads TGTGCCAGCAGCTTAGAAGCTAATCAGCCCCAGCATTTT. Protein sequence: CASSLEANQPQHF.

The rearrangement links TRBV10-3 to TRBJ2-3; TRBD2 might be the D (5 bases). CDR1 and CDR2 (germline): ENHRY, SYGVKD. The CDR3 has 14 amino acids. V was trimmed by 9 bases and J by 0 bases, leaving 13 bases between them. Here the CDR3 DNA reads TGTGCCATAGAGAAAGCGGAGAGCACAGATACGCAGTATTTT. Its protein is CAIEKAESTDTQYF.

The chain's CDR3 is CASSHLGELKHEQYF. The CDR3, as DNA: TGCGCCAGCAGCCACCTTGGTGAGTTAAAGCACGAGCAGTACTTC. This rearrangement joins TRBV4-1 to TRBJ2-7; D is unclear. Trimming cost V 3 bases and J 5 bases, with 17 bases left between them. The CDR3 loop spans 15 amino acids. Germline V CDR1 and CDR2: MGHRA, YSYEKL.

With regard to this clone: One end of the junction is discordant with germline, which a read error may explain. CDR3 region: CASRGLTYEQSF. The DNA for the CDR3 is TGTGCCAGCAGGGGGCTAACGTACGAGCAGTCCTTC. The V and J genes are TRBV7-6 and TRBJ2-7, with D maybe TRBD1 (5 bases). Germline V CDR1 and CDR2: SGHVS, FNYEAQ. CDR3 length: 12 amino acids.

V is TRBV5-1 and J is TRBJ2-5, with a weak D call TRBD2 (7 bases). In germline, CDR1 is SGHRS, CDR2 YFSETQ. This CDR3 has 18 amino acids. Trimming shortened V by 4 bases and J by 11 bases, and 33 bases separated the two germline ends. The CDR3 DNA is TGCGCCAGCAGCCTCCTACAGGGAATCGGGGGGAGAGGGGGTGAGCAGTACTTC. Translated: CASSLLQGIGGRGGEQYF.

In this sample, this clone turned up once. J is TRBJ1-2 and V is TRBV19, with unresolved D. Germline loops: CDR1 LNHDA, CDR2 SQIVND (reference sequence). The CDR3 spans 13 residues. The V end was cut by 8 bases, the J end by 5 bases, with 15 bases between. The CDR3 DNA sequence: TGTGCCAGTTCCGGGGTCTTAAGATATGGCTACACCTTC. Amino acid sequence: CASSGVLRYGYTF.

V is TRBV4-3 and J is TRBJ1-2, with D uncertain. This CDR3 spans 15 amino acids. The germline V and J ends were trimmed by 0 bases and 0 bases, with 8 bases remaining between them. Per germline, CDR1 LGHNA and CDR2 YSLEER. CDR3 nucleotide sequence: TGCGCCAGCAGCCAAGACGTCGGTTCTAACTATGGCTACACCTTC. Its translation: CASSQDVGSNYGYTF.

This clone was found a few times. This chain links TRBV11-2 with TRBJ2-7; 7 bases agree with TRBD1. The V gene's germline CDR1 is SGHAT and CDR2 FQNNGV. J gave up 6 bases and V 3 bases, and 17 bases lay outside the gene matches. The CDR3 spans 17 residues. For the CDR3, the DNA is TGTGCCAGCAGCTTTACCACCCCCCGACAGGGTACGGGCGAGCAGTACTTC. Translated, it gives CASSFTTPRQGTGEQYF.

The rearrangement uses TRBV28 and TRBJ2-4; D not resolved. Trimming took 7 bases from V and 7 from J, leaving 8 bases between them. Looked up from germline, CDR1 is MDHEN and CDR2 is SYDVKM. The length of the CDR3 is 11 residues. The CDR3 nucleotides are TGTGCCAGCACCTGGCGGAACATTCAGTACTTC. It codes for CASTWRNIQYF.